The clone carrying this T cell receptor (beta chain) was found many times. The antigen is unknown. The V segment lost 6 bases and the J segment 4 bases; nucleotides outside the gene matches: 8. The germline CDR1 and CDR2 sequences are SGHAT and FQNNGV. This CDR3 has 15 residues. The source of the sample is a study of human T cells and chemical hapten exposure. Study findings and constraints: There was no change with DPC sensitization in TCRs above 1 in 1000 frequency.

Library construction involved attaching unique molecular identifiers to individual cDNA molecules, which allowed quantitative, reproducible TCR counting. Original handling: Counting gave a median of about 89,000 TCRs per sample, with values ranging from about 23,224 to 690,600. From the RACE reads, TCRdb called clonotypes with MiXCR, one entry per CDR3 protein. TCRdb's processing, not the authors' own work, is the source of the V and J calls. The data contain some 65,000 distinct CDR3 sequences, about 5.7% of them singletons. Sample time point: healthy volunteer bleed at 6 weeks. Extraction of total RNA was performed on unfractionated whole blood.

This receptor was identified in a female donor in good health. Some clones in this sample may be carry-over from other donors' samples. The sequenced sample consisted of whole blood. This chain links TRBV11-2 with TRBJ1-5; TRBD1 aligns across 8 bases. For the CDR3, the DNA is TGTGCCAGCAGTCCCCGACAGGGGTTTAATCAGCCCCAGCATTTT. Its translation is CASSPRQGFNQPQHF.